These 4 T cell receptor beta chains originate from one sample sequenced in a study of blood T cell repertoires in COVID-19. Sequencing was performed with immunoSEQ multiplex PCR; in TCRdb, only in-frame clones are kept and a portion is missing. The sample lists around 180,000 clones, under 80% occurring once. Sequencing used peripheral blood. These receptors came from an elderly woman with acute or convalescent COVID-19.

This clone was counted at least ten times. The rearrangement links TRBV30 to TRBJ2-3; TRBD2 aligns across 7 bases. V trimming: 5 bases; J trimming: 6 bases; junction bases outside the gene matches: 14. Germline-derived CDR1 and CDR2 are GTSNPN and SVGIG (reference sequence). The CDR3 consists of 15 residues. The CDR3 DNA reads as TGTGCCTGGGTCGACGGGACTACTTTCTGGGATACGCAGTATTTT. Amino acid sequence: CAWVDGTTFWDTQYF.

The chain combines TRBV10-3 with TRBJ2-1; possibly TRBD1 for D (5 bases). This CDR3 spans 15 amino acids. Trimming took 3 bases from V and 7 from J, leaving 16 bases between them. Germline-derived CDR1 and CDR2 are ENHRY and SYGVKD. CDR3 DNA sequence: TGTGCCATCAGTGATCAGGGTCACAGCAAAAATGAGCAGTTCTTC. Translated, it gives CAISDQGHSKNEQFF.

This sequence joins TRBV7-6 and TRBJ2-2; D remains unclear. V was pared by 4 bases and J by 3 bases, with 6 bases between. Germline CDR1 and CDR2: SGHVS and FNYEAQ. The CDR3 runs 13 residues. This CDR3 is CASSSPDTGELFF. The CDR3 bases are TGTGCCAGCAGCTCCCCGGACACCGGGGAGCTGTTTTTT. Filled out from reference TRBV7-6 and TRBJ2-2, the complete variable domain reads GAGVSQSPRYKVTKRGQDVALRCDPISGHVSLYWYRQALGQGPEFLTYFNYEAQQDKSGLPNDRFSAERPEGSISTLTIQRTEQRDSAMYRCASSSPDTGELFFGEGSRLTVL.

This clone was seen more than once but under ten times. J is TRBJ1-5 and V is TRBV28; no clear D gene. The CDR3 runs 12 residues. Trimming left V 5 bases short and J 4 bases short, with 6 bases between. Per the germline V gene, CDR1 is MDHEN and CDR2 is SYDVKM. The CDR3 loop reads CASSVNNQPQHF. CDR3 sequence (DNA): TGTGCCAGCAGTGTAAATAATCAGCCCCAGCATTTT.